A single sample gave rise to the 5 T cell receptor beta chains below, sequenced in a study of blood T cell repertoires in COVID-19. Measured with immunoSEQ multiplex PCR; TCRdb has only the in-frame clones, and not every one. This sample yields some 250,000 clones, of which roughly 90% are seen a single time; more than 10% belongs to the top ten. What was sequenced was peripheral blood. These receptors originate from a woman aged 30 to 39 with COVID-19, enrolled during active disease.

The V call is TRBV5-1, the J call TRBJ2-7, with D possibly being TRBD2 (5 bases). Trimming removed 2 bases at V and 4 bases at J, with 19 bases between. Germline V gene data show CDR1 as SGHRS and CDR2 as YFSETQ. The CDR3 has 16 amino acids. The DNA for the CDR3 is TGCGCCAGCAGCTTAGCCCCCCGCGGGTCGACATACGAGCAGTACTTC. As protein: CASSLAPRGSTYEQYF.

The genes are TRBV3-1 (or the pseudogene TRBV3-2) and TRBJ2-7, with TRBD1 matching over 11 bases. Germline V lookup: CDR1 LGHDT, CDR2 YNNKEL (reference sequence). The CDR3 runs 12 residues. V lost 6 bases, J lost 12 bases, and 7 bases stayed unmatched. Here the CDR3 reads CASSPRTGGLYF. Here the CDR3 DNA reads TGTGCCAGCAGTCCCAGGACAGGGGGCTTGTACTTC.

The V gene is TRBV11-2, the J gene TRBJ1-6; D unresolved. Germline V gene sequence: CDR1 SGHAT, CDR2 FQNNGV. Trimming left V 6 bases short and J 9 bases short, with 18 bases between. This CDR3 comprises 15 residues. The CDR3 DNA reads as TGTGCCAGCAGGTATCTCGAGGTCCCTGCTTCACCCCTCCACTTT. The encoded protein is CASRYLEVPASPLHF.

This sequence joins TRBV2 and TRBJ1-4; 8 bases align to TRBD1. Germline assignment: CDR1 SNHLY and CDR2 FYNNEI. J gave up 5 bases and V 6 bases, and 5 bases lay outside the gene matches. The CDR3 covers 14 residues. This CDR3 reads CASSADRGNEKLFF. In DNA, the CDR3 is TGTGCCAGCAGCGCCGACAGGGGCAATGAAAAACTGTTTTTT.

V gene TRBV5-4 combines with J gene TRBJ2-7, with D tentatively TRBD2 (6 bases). The CDR3 spans 17 residues. Trimming shortened V by 0 bases and J by 3 bases, and 19 bases separated the two germline ends. The V gene's germline CDR1 is SGHNT and CDR2 YYREEE (reference sequence). CDR3 residues: CASSLGGGIPALYEQYF. As DNA, the CDR3 is TGTGCCAGCAGCTTGGGAGGAGGGATCCCGGCACTCTACGAGCAGTACTTC.